This T cell receptor (beta chain) appears in the sequencing data of a study of human T cells and chemical hapten exposure. Overall study results and limits: DPC sensitization did not alter TCRs above 1 in 1000 frequency.

The time point: pre-sensitization, week 0. Sample treatment: therapeutic diphenylcyclopropenone sensitization with weekly scalp DPC. Unfractionated whole blood was the source of the extracted total RNA. One entry per CDR3 protein, called by TCRdb with MiXCR from the RACE reads. The table records more than 250,000 distinct CDR3 sequences, 7.5% to 10% of them present only once. This clonotype was counted a few times. Its specificity is unknown. V trimming: 6 bases; J trimming: 7 bases; junction bases outside the gene matches: 8. CDR3 length: 13 residues. CDR1 is KGHSH and CDR2 is LQKENI in the germline V gene.

The source was whole blood, collected in connection with sensitization to the hapten diphenylcyclopropenone (DPC). This sequence was found in a woman in her forties with alopecia areata. Some clones in this sample may be carry-over from other donors' samples. The chain employs TRBV18 and TRBJ1-1, with TRBD1 identical over 7 bases. The CDR3 DNA reads as TGTGCCAGCTCCCCCCGGGACAGCAGTGAAGCTTTCTTT. This codes for CASSPRDSSEAFF. Full variable domain (outside the CDR3, taken from reference TRBV18 and TRBJ1-1): NAGVMQNPRHLVRRRGQEARLRCSPMKGHSHVYWYRQLPEEGLKFMVYLQKENIIDESGMPKERFSAEFPKEGPSILRIQQVVRGDSAAYFCASSPRDSSEAFFGQGTRLTVV.